The rows below give T cell receptor beta chains drawn from one sample of a study of T cells in Graves' hyperthyroidism and ophthalmopathy. TCRdb reanalysed the multiplex PCR reads using MiXCR and keeps one entry per CDR3 protein. The sample holds fewer than 110,000 distinct CDR3 sequences, 47% seen once. Sequencing input: blood. The receptor set was obtained from a man in his forties with Graves' hyperthyroidism. The CDR3 runs from the conserved cysteine through the conserved F or W. The order of the fields is CDR3 DNA, CDR3 protein, J gene, D gene, V gene, clone size. D genes are given only for firm matches. Only some rows state a clone size, as once, few, many or a class for expanded clones.

CDR3 DNA: TGTGCCAACAGTGATGGGGGGGAGCGGCCAGGCTACACCTTC
CDR3 protein: CANSDGGERPGYTF
J gene: TRBJ1-2
D gene: NA
V gene: TRBV2
clone size: NA

CDR3 DNA: TGTGCCAGCAGCTTAGGAGGTGGCGCCTACGAGCAGTACTTC
CDR3 protein: CASSLGGGAYEQYF
J gene: TRBJ2-7
D gene: NA
V gene: TRBV7-2
clone size: many

CDR3 DNA: TGTGCCACCAGAGGGAGTGGAACAGATACGCAGTATTTT
CDR3 protein: CATRGSGTDTQYF
J gene: TRBJ2-3
D gene: NA
V gene: TRBV24-1
clone size: many

CDR3 DNA: TGTGCCTGCCGGGGACAGGGCCTATACATGAACACTGAAGCTTTCTTT
CDR3 protein: CACRGQGLYMNTEAFF
J gene: TRBJ1-1
D gene: TRBD1
V gene: TRBV30
clone size: few

CDR3 DNA: TGTGCCAGCAGGACCGGGACAGGGGTCAATCAGCCCCAGCATTTT
CDR3 protein: CASRTGTGVNQPQHF
J gene: TRBJ1-5
D gene: TRBD1
V gene: TRBV6-1
clone size: many

CDR3 DNA: TGCAGTGCTAGAAGGCGGCGGGGTACGGAAGATACGCAGTATTTT
CDR3 protein: CSARRRRGTEDTQYF
J gene: TRBJ2-3
D gene: NA
V gene: TRBV20-1
clone size: many

CDR3 DNA: TGTGCCACCAGTGGACAGACTAATTCACCCCTCCACTTT
CDR3 protein: CATSGQTNSPLHF
J gene: TRBJ1-6
D gene: NA
V gene: TRBV15
clone size: medium-sized

CDR3 DNA: TGTGCCAGCTCGGGGGGGGGACAGACCCAGTACTTC
CDR3 protein: CASSGGGQTQYF
J gene: TRBJ2-5
D gene: TRBD2
V gene: TRBV5-6
clone size: many

CDR3 DNA: TGTGCCATCAGACCAACAGGGCAAGAAGAGACCCAGTACTTC
CDR3 protein: CAIRPTGQEETQYF
J gene: TRBJ2-5
D gene: NA
V gene: TRBV10-3
clone size: once

CDR3 DNA: TGCAGTGCTCAGCGGGGGGCCGAACCTAACATTCAGTACTTC
CDR3 protein: CSAQRGAEPNIQYF
J gene: TRBJ2-4
D gene: TRBD2
V gene: TRBV20-1
clone size: many

CDR3 DNA: TGCAGTGCTAGGGGGGCTAGCACAGATACGCAGTATTTT
CDR3 protein: CSARGASTDTQYF
J gene: TRBJ2-3
D gene: NA
V gene: TRBV20-1
clone size: NA